The 24 T cell receptor beta chains listed next were all sequenced from one sample in a study of blood T cell repertoires in COVID-19. Profiling relied on immunoSEQ multiplex PCR, and the TCRdb table lists in-frame clones only, not all of them. The table records 70,000 to 95,000 clones, roughly four fifths of them present only once. Sequences were obtained from peripheral blood. The source is a human donor in a cohort sampled during active COVID-19.

The chain recombines TRBV7-8 with TRBJ1-1; D is uncertain. The CDR3 is 16 residues long. CDR1 is SGHVS, CDR2 FQNEAQ, per germline. V was pared by 1 base and J by 0 bases, with 12 bases between. DNA of the CDR3: TGTGCCAGCAGCTTAGTCCCCCGACTGCTGAACACTGAAGCTTTCTTT. It is translated as CASSLVPRLLNTEAFF.

The genes are TRBV27 and TRBJ2-7, with TRBD1 matching over 7 bases. Germline V gene lookup returns CDR1 MNHEY and CDR2 SMNVEV (reference sequence). V lost 6 bases and J lost 5; bases outside the gene matches: 13. The CDR3 sequence is 15 residues long. CDR3 sequence reads: CASSKIQTGQDEQYF. For the CDR3, the DNA is TGTGCCAGCAGCAAAATACAGACAGGACAGGACGAGCAGTACTTC.

This clone was counted a few times. This chain uses TRBV6-5 with TRBJ2-2; no reliable D call. Germline assignment: CDR1 MNHEY and CDR2 SVGAGI. The CDR3 is 14 amino acids. V dropped 0 bases and J dropped 6 bases, with 8 bases sitting between them. The CDR3 nucleotides are TGTGCCAGCAGTTACTCGGTCAGTCCCGGGGAGCTGTTTTTT. It is translated as CASSYSVSPGELFF.

This clone was seen only a few times. This chain links TRBV28 with TRBJ1-6; D ambiguous. CDR3 length: 15 residues. The germline V and J ends were trimmed by 9 bases and 9 bases, with 21 bases remaining between them. The germline V gene encodes CDR1 MDHEN and CDR2 SYDVKM. DNA for the CDR3: TGTGCCAGTACCTTTGGTGGGAGGGATGGTTCACCCCTCCACTTT. It translates to CASTFGGRDGSPLHF.

This clone occurred a few times. J is TRBJ1-5 and V is TRBV19; a weak D match, TRBD1 (6 bases). The CDR3 is 15 residues long. V dropped 1 base and J dropped 6 bases, with 13 bases sitting between them. Germline CDR1 and CDR2: LNHDA and SQIVND (reference sequence). CDR3: CASSIGPGDAQPQHF. The CDR3 nucleotides read TGTGCCAGTAGTATAGGGCCAGGGGATGCTCAGCCCCAGCATTTT. Combining the CDR3 with reference TRBV19 and TRBJ1-5 gives the whole variable domain DGGITQSPKYLFRKEGQNVTLSCEQNLNHDAMYWYRQDPGQGLRLIYYSQIVNDFQKGDIAEGYSVSREKKESFPLTVTSAQKNPTAFYLCASSIGPGDAQPQHFGDGTRLSIL.

V usage is TRBV6-5 and J usage is TRBJ2-7, with 8 bases that match TRBD1. The ends lost 4 bases at V and 6 bases at J; junction bases unmatched: 5. In germline, CDR1 is MNHEY, CDR2 SVGAGI. The CDR3 sequence is 13 residues long. CDR3 region: CASSSNTGGEQYF. The CDR3 coding sequence is TGTGCCAGCAGTTCTAATACAGGGGGCGAGCAGTACTTC.

This clone was recorded only once. The V gene is TRBV19, the J gene TRBJ2-5; 8 bases map to TRBD2. Trimming took 2 bases from V and 2 from J; bases not matched to a gene: 13. The CDR3 loop spans 18 amino acids. Germline V CDR1 and CDR2: LNHDA, SQIVND (reference sequence). CDR3 loop: CASSIYSVASGRQETQYF. CDR3 in DNA: TGTGCCAGTAGTATATATTCCGTTGCTAGCGGGCGACAAGAGACCCAGTACTTC.

CDR3 DNA sequence: TGTGCCACCCAAGGACTACACGAGCAGTACTTC. It encodes CATQGLHEQYF. The chain uses TRBV15 and TRBJ2-7; possibly TRBD2 for D (6 bases). This CDR3 is 11 amino acids long. V lost 8 bases to trimming and J lost 5 bases, with 10 bases between them. The germline CDR1 and CDR2 sequences are LNHNV and YYDKDF (reference sequence).

The CDR3 nucleotides are TGTGCCAGCAGCCTCCTGGGGTCTGGCGGGGGCCCCTACACAGATACGCAGTATTTT. Translation: CASSLLGSGGGPYTDTQYF. This chain uses TRBV4-2 with TRBJ2-3, with D perhaps matching TRBD2 (7 bases). Trimming shortened V by 4 bases and J by 2 bases, and 25 bases separated the two germline ends. This CDR3 has 19 amino acids. Germline V gene data show CDR1 as LGHNA and CDR2 as YNFKEQ.

V and J are TRBV19 and TRBJ2-1, with 11 bases that match TRBD2. V was clipped by 2 bases and J by 9 bases; unmatched bases: 9. CDR1 is LNHDA and CDR2 is SQIVND in the germline V gene (reference sequence). This CDR3 spans 16 amino acids. CDR3: CASSISHSGGAGEQFF. The CDR3 DNA sequence: TGTGCCAGTAGTATAAGCCATAGCGGGGGGGCCGGTGAGCAGTTCTTC.

The chain has TRBV19 and TRBJ2-3; 10 bases map to TRBD2. The CDR3 consists of 15 residues. V trimming: 5 bases; J trimming: 5 bases; junction bases outside the gene matches: 7. The germline V gene has CDR1 LNHDA and CDR2 SQIVND (reference sequence). The CDR3 bases are TGTGCCAGTAGTCCCCAAGCGGGGGGGATAGATACGCAGTATTTT. Residues: CASSPQAGGIDTQYF.

The chain uses TRBV7-9 and TRBJ1-5, with a weak D call TRBD1 (5 bases). Germline values: CDR1 SEHNR, CDR2 FQNEAQ (reference sequence). V was pared by 5 bases and J by 0 bases, with 8 bases between. The CDR3 extends over 14 amino acids. The CDR3 here is CASSRGDSNQPQHF. The CDR3 DNA is TGTGCCAGCAGCCGGGGGGATAGCAATCAGCCCCAGCATTTT.

V usage is TRBV6-4 and J usage is TRBJ2-7, with 11 bases matching TRBD1. Germline V lookup: CDR1 MRHNA, CDR2 SNTAGT. This CDR3 has 14 amino acids. Trimming cost V 0 bases and J 6 bases; bases outside gene matches: 1. The CDR3 sequence is CASSDSGTGGEQYF. Here the CDR3 DNA reads TGTGCCAGCAGTGACTCGGGGACAGGGGGCGAGCAGTACTTC.

The chain uses TRBV18 and TRBJ2-7; TRBD1 matches 8 bases. The V and J ends lost 6 bases and 7 bases, in that order; junction bases with no gene match: 11. The CDR3 has 14 amino acids. Germline CDR1 is KGHSH and CDR2 is LQKENI. The DNA for the CDR3 is TGTGCCAGCTCCCAAGGGACAGGCTTTTGGGAGCAGTACTTC. It is translated as CASSQGTGFWEQYF.

This clone occurred once. The rearrangement joins TRBV9 to TRBJ1-1; D remains ambiguous. The germline V and J ends were trimmed by 0 bases and 0 bases, with 6 bases remaining between them. The CDR3 consists of 14 residues. The germline CDR1 and CDR2 sequences are SGDLS and YYNGEE. The CDR3, as DNA: TGTGCCAGCAGCGTAGCCCAGATGAACACTGAAGCTTTCTTT. Its translation: CASSVAQMNTEAFF. The full variable domain, completed using reference TRBV9 and TRBJ1-1, is DSGVTQTPKHLITATGQRVTLRCSPRSGDLSVYWYQQSLDQGLQFLIQYYNGEERAKGNILERFSAQQFPDLHSELNLSSLELGDSALYFCASSVAQMNTEAFFGQGTRLTVV.

V gene TRBV11-2 combines with J gene TRBJ1-1; D unresolved. The V end was cut by 6 bases, the J end by 0 bases, with 14 bases between. The CDR3 covers 15 residues. Germline loops: CDR1 SGHAT, CDR2 FQNNGV. The CDR3 reads CASSLNYGMNTEAFF. The CDR3 coding sequence is TGTGCCAGCAGTCTCAACTACGGAATGAACACTGAAGCTTTCTTT. The full variable domain, in which reference TRBV11-2 and TRBJ1-1 provide the parts outside the CDR3, is EAGVAQSPRYKIIEKRQSVAFWCNPISGHATLYWYQQILGQGPKLLIQFQNNGVVDDSQLPKDRFSAERLKGVDSTLKIQPAKLEDSAVYLCASSLNYGMNTEAFFGQGTRLTVV.

The chain has TRBV4-2 and TRBJ1-2; 10 nucleotides align to TRBD1. In germline, CDR1 is LGHNA, CDR2 YNFKEQ. This CDR3 is built from 14 residues. After removal of 3 bases from V and 8 bases from J, the junction contained 6 bases not matched to a gene. Here the CDR3 DNA reads TGTGCCAGCAGCCAGACGGACAGGGGGGAAGGCTACACCTTC. Protein product: CASSQTDRGEGYTF.

This rearrangement joins TRBV2 to TRBJ1-5, with unresolved D. Germline CDR1 and CDR2: SNHLY and FYNNEI. Trimming removed 6 bases at V and 0 bases at J, with 12 bases between. The CDR3 runs 15 residues. The CDR3 sequence is CASRARQVSNQPQHF. The CDR3 DNA follows: TGTGCCAGCAGGGCCAGGCAGGTTAGCAATCAGCCCCAGCATTTT.

J is TRBJ2-2 and V is TRBV12-5, with TRBD1 matching over 7 bases. The germline gives CDR1 LGHNT, CDR2 FRNRAP. The V segment lost 5 bases and the J segment 3 bases; nucleotides outside the gene matches: 6. There are 15 residues in the CDR3. The CDR3 loop reads CASGTGAPDTGELFF. The DNA for the CDR3 is TGTGCTAGTGGTACAGGGGCCCCGGACACCGGGGAGCTGTTTTTT.

This sequence joins TRBV7-6 and TRBJ2-5; the D gene is possibly TRBD2 (6 bases). The CDR3 is made up of 14 amino acids. The V end was cut by 5 bases, the J end by 3 bases, with 13 bases between. The V gene's germline CDR1 is SGHVS and CDR2 FNYEAQ. The CDR3 DNA reads TGTGCCAGCAGCACCGGGACTTCGAAAGAGACCCAGTACTTC. Its translation: CASSTGTSKETQYF. Variable domain in full (rest from reference TRBV7-6 and TRBJ2-5): GAGVSQSPRYKVTKRGQDVALRCDPISGHVSLYWYRQALGQGPEFLTYFNYEAQQDKSGLPNDRFSAERPEGSISTLTIQRTEQRDSAMYRCASSTGTSKETQYFGPGTRLLVL.

The chain links TRBV18 to TRBJ1-2, with D possibly matching TRBD1 (6 bases). The CDR3 contains 13 residues. V was trimmed by 2 bases and J by 8 bases, leaving 12 bases between them. The V gene's germline CDR1 is KGHSH and CDR2 LQKENI. CDR3 coding DNA: TGTGCCAGCTCACCAAGGCCAGGGGAAGGCTACACCTTC. It yields the protein CASSPRPGEGYTF.

V is TRBV2 and J is TRBJ2-7; 7 bases agree with TRBD2. Trimming removed 4 bases from V and 5 bases from J; junction bases left unmatched: 2. In germline, CDR1 is SNHLY, CDR2 FYNNEI. CDR3 size: 12 residues. The CDR3 here is CASSVTSDEQYF. As DNA, the CDR3 is TGTGCCAGCAGTGTAACTAGCGACGAGCAGTACTTC.

The rearrangement uses TRBV18 and TRBJ2-2; 9 positions match TRBD2. V shed 3 bases, J shed 10 bases, and the junction held 15 bases outside the gene matches. Germline V gene data show CDR1 as KGHSH and CDR2 as LQKENI. This CDR3 has 17 amino acids. In DNA, the CDR3 is TGTGCCAGCTCACCCCCCGGCGTAGCGGGGGCCGCCGCGGAGCTGTTTTTT. It codes for CASSPPGVAGAAAELFF.

The chain couples TRBV19 to TRBJ2-5; D is perhaps TRBD1 (6 bases). CDR1 and CDR2 (germline): LNHDA, SQIVND (reference sequence). V was trimmed by 6 bases and J by 4 bases, leaving 18 bases between them. The CDR3 sequence is 15 residues long. CDR3 region: CASRRYRDMRETQYF. CDR3 bases: TGTGCCAGTAGACGCTACCGGGACATGAGAGAGACCCAGTACTTC.